The next 20 T cell receptor beta chains were all read from a single sample in a study of blood T cell repertoires in COVID-19. Data came from immunoSEQ multiplex PCR; TCRdb stores just in-frame clones and leaves some out. Here the sample spans more than 250,000 clones, about 82% being singletons. Input material: peripheral blood. The receptors shown here come from a woman aged 45-65 years with acute or convalescent COVID-19.

The rearrangement joins TRBV7-3 to TRBJ2-2, with 8 bases lining up with TRBD2. The CDR3 is made up of 16 amino acids. V lost 10 bases to trimming and J lost 5 bases; unmatched junction nucleotides: 15. The germline V gene has CDR1 SGHTA and CDR2 FQGTGA. In nucleotides, the CDR3 is TGTGCCACCGGCCTCGAGGTAGCGGGACGTACCGGGGAGCTGTTTTTT. Protein sequence: CATGLEVAGRTGELFF.

This clone was counted a single time. The chain joins TRBV5-1 to TRBJ2-7; D is unresolved. Germline loops: CDR1 SGHRS, CDR2 YFSETQ. The CDR3 spans 14 residues. Trimming cost V 0 bases and J 1 base, with 8 bases left between them. Here the CDR3 reads CASSLEVRSYEQYF. CDR3 DNA sequence: TGCGCCAGCAGCTTGGAGGTCAGGTCCTACGAGCAGTACTTC.

The CDR3 is CASSTPGQPQHF. CDR3 bases: TGTGCCAGCAGTACACCGGGTCAGCCCCAGCATTTT. The gene calls are TRBV6-5 and TRBJ1-5; D unclear. From germline, CDR1 is MNHEY and CDR2 SVGAGI. The CDR3 has 12 amino acids. The ends were cut back, 5 bases at V and 6 bases at J, with 8 bases in the middle.

The chain recombines TRBV6-1 with TRBJ2-1; 8 positions match TRBD1. The CDR3 has 16 residues. Trimming took 2 bases from V and 6 from J; bases not matched to a gene: 9. Per the germline V gene, CDR1 is MNHNS and CDR2 is SASEGT. The CDR3 sequence: CASSESRTGLGNEQFF. CDR3 bases: TGTGCCAGCAGTGAATCTCGGACAGGGCTGGGCAATGAGCAGTTCTTC.

The CDR3 DNA follows: TGTGCCAGCAGTTCTCCCTTTAGCGGGAGAGGCTGGGAGCAGTTCTTC. It specifies CASSSPFSGRGWEQFF. The rearrangement links TRBV28 to TRBJ2-1; TRBD2 agrees at 9 bases. The CDR3 sequence is 16 residues long. CDR1 and CDR2 from the germline V gene are MDHEN and SYDVKM. The junction had 14 bases not matched to a gene; V was cut back by 4 bases and J by 10 bases.

The chain couples TRBV5-4 to TRBJ2-7; maybe TRBD2 (6 bases). Germline loops: CDR1 SGHNT, CDR2 YYREEE (reference sequence). V was trimmed by 4 bases and J by 0 bases, leaving 17 bases between them. There are 16 residues in the CDR3. The CDR3 bases are TGTGCCAGCAGCCCACCTAGCGTATCACGCTCCTACGAGCAGTACTTC. Protein: CASSPPSVSRSYEQYF.

The chain has TRBV19 and TRBJ1-4; 8 bases are a match to TRBD1. The germline V gene has CDR1 LNHDA and CDR2 SQIVND (reference sequence). The CDR3 covers 16 residues. The junction had 12 bases not matched to a gene; V was cut back by 8 bases and J by 4 bases. The CDR3: CASLARGTGINEKLFF. The CDR3 DNA reads TGTGCCAGTCTAGCCCGAGGGACAGGTATTAATGAAAAACTGTTTTTT.

The rearrangement uses TRBV10-3 and TRBJ2-1; 10 bases are a match to TRBD2. Germline CDR1 is ENHRY and CDR2 is SYGVKD. The CDR3 extends over 18 amino acids. V dropped 3 bases and J dropped 0; count of bases not matched to a gene: 8. The chain's CDR3 is CAISEGSGRTYSYNEQFF. CDR3 DNA: TGTGCCATCAGTGAAGGTAGCGGGAGGACATACTCCTACAATGAGCAGTTCTTC.

This rearrangement joins TRBV19 to TRBJ2-1; TRBD1 aligns across 7 bases. Looked up from germline, CDR1 is LNHDA and CDR2 is SQIVND (reference sequence). This CDR3 contains 16 residues. J lost 0 bases, V lost 6 bases, and 8 bases had no gene match. DNA for the CDR3: TGTGCCAGTAGCCCCTGGGGACAGCCCTCCTACAATGAGCAGTTCTTC. Translated: CASSPWGQPSYNEQFF.

The rearrangement links TRBV25-1 to TRBJ1-1; D is undetermined. The CDR3 extends over 15 amino acids. Deletions cut 4 bases from V and 5 bases from J, with 17 bases between. Germline lookup yields CDR1 MGHDK and CDR2 SYGVNS. CDR3 bases: TGTGCCAGCAGTGCGGGTCGTTCCTTTATAACTGAAGCTTTCTTT. Translating gives CASSAGRSFITEAFF.

V gene TRBV29-1 combines with J gene TRBJ1-1, with a weak D call TRBD1 (6 bases). CDR3 size: 14 residues. Germline V lookup: CDR1 SQVTM, CDR2 ANQGSEA. V shed 3 bases and J shed 3 bases, with 14 bases lying between them. The CDR3: CSVEGATGHTEAFF. The CDR3 DNA reads as TGCAGCGTTGAGGGGGCAACAGGCCACACTGAAGCTTTCTTT. The complete variable domain, with remaining parts taken from reference TRBV29-1 and TRBJ1-1, reads SAVISQKPSRDICQRGTSLTIQCQVDSQVTMMFWYRQQPGQSLTLIATANQGSEATYESGFVIDKFPISRPNLTFSTLTVSNMSPEDSSIYLCSVEGATGHTEAFFGQGTRLTVV.

This chain joins TRBV27 and TRBJ2-7, with 8 bases identical to TRBD1. J lost 2 bases, V lost 5 bases, and 5 bases had no gene match. Looked up from germline, CDR1 is MNHEY and CDR2 is SMNVEV (reference sequence). This CDR3 spans 14 amino acids. DNA of the CDR3: TGTGCCAGCAGTCGGACAGGGCAACCCTACGAGCAGTACTTC. Protein sequence: CASSRTGQPYEQYF.

V gene TRBV19 combines with J gene TRBJ1-5, with 8 bases fitting TRBD1. Trimming at V came to 3 bases and at J to 7 bases, leaving 5 bases not matched to a gene. The CDR3 has 14 amino acids. CDR1 and CDR2 (germline): LNHDA, SQIVND (reference sequence). The CDR3 coding sequence is TGTGCCAGTAGTATGAGGACAGGGAACCAGCCCCAGCATTTT. Its translation is CASSMRTGNQPQHF.

This clone was picked up one time. The chain joins TRBV28 to TRBJ2-7; 11 bases align to TRBD1. The length of the CDR3 is 12 residues. V gave up 5 bases and J gave up 6 bases; unmatched junction bases: 0. CDR1 and CDR2 (germline): MDHEN, SYDVKM. The CDR3 DNA sequence: TGTGCCAGCAGTGGGACAGGGGGCGAGCAGTACTTC. Amino acid sequence: CASSGTGGEQYF. The full variable domain, with the rest looked up from reference TRBV28 and TRBJ2-7, is DVKVTQSSRYLVKRTGEKVFLECVQDMDHENMFWYRQDPGLGLRLIYFSYDVKMKEKGDIPEGYSVSREKKERFSLILESASTNQTSMYLCASSGTGGEQYFGPGTRLTVT.

This sequence joins TRBV5-1 and TRBJ2-7, with D perhaps matching TRBD2 (5 bases). The germline V and J ends were trimmed by 3 bases and 3 bases, with 16 bases remaining between them. The CDR3 is 15 residues long. Germline V CDR1 and CDR2: SGHRS, YFSETQ. This CDR3 is CASSWGTSKVYEQYF. Here the CDR3 DNA reads TGCGCCAGCAGCTGGGGTACTAGTAAGGTCTACGAGCAGTACTTC.

The rearrangement links TRBV9 to TRBJ2-7; 9 nucleotides match TRBD2. V dropped 3 bases and J dropped 2; count of bases not matched to a gene: 3. This CDR3 comprises 14 residues. CDR1 and CDR2 (germline): SGDLS, YYNGEE. CDR3 sequence (DNA): TGTGCCAGCAGCGCCGGGACTAGCCCCTACGAGCAGTACTTC. This codes for CASSAGTSPYEQYF.

The chain uses TRBV6-2 or TRBV6-3 and TRBJ1-5; possibly TRBD1 for D (6 bases). The CDR3 sequence is 13 residues long. Germline CDR1 MNHEY, CDR2 SVGEGT. Trimming stripped 6 bases from V and 6 bases from J, with 12 bases between. The CDR3 DNA reads TGTGCCAGCAGCTTGGACAGCCTTCAGCCCCAGCATTTT. This translates into CASSLDSLQPQHF.

This clone was recorded only once. J is TRBJ2-5 and V is TRBV4-2; TRBD2 agrees at 7 bases. The CDR3 is 15 amino acids. From germline, CDR1 is LGHNA and CDR2 YNFKEQ. V lost 1 base, J lost 3 bases, and 5 bases stayed unmatched. Here the CDR3 reads CASSQGASGEETQYF. In DNA form, the CDR3 reads TGTGCCAGCAGCCAAGGGGCTAGCGGTGAAGAGACCCAGTACTTC.

This chain uses TRBV28 with TRBJ2-7; TRBD1 is a possible D gene (6 bases). The CDR3 runs to 12 residues. Between the trimmed V and J ends, which lost 4 bases and 10 bases, there was a span of 14 bases. CDR1 is MDHEN and CDR2 is SYDVKM in the germline V gene. The CDR3 reads CASSSGEPGQYF. In DNA form, the CDR3 reads TGTGCCAGCAGTTCAGGGGAGCCCGGACAGTACTTC.

The V call is TRBV7-2, the J call TRBJ2-7, with 7 bases identical to TRBD1. The V segment lost 7 bases and the J segment 2 bases; nucleotides outside the gene matches: 5. Germline V CDR1 and CDR2: SGHTA, FQGNSA. CDR3 size: 13 residues. The CDR3: CASTSRGTYEQYF. DNA for the CDR3: TGTGCCAGCACGAGCAGGGGGACCTACGAGCAGTACTTC.